These 18 T cell receptor beta chains came from one sample sequenced in a study of blood T cell repertoires in COVID-19. Some clones are missing from TCRdb's copy, which holds only in-frame ones; the method was immunoSEQ multiplex PCR. The sample records 250,000 to 350,000 clones, around 87% being singletons. Material: PBMCs or T cells enriched from blood (not recorded which). Every receptor here comes from a woman aged 25 to 39 who had recovered from COVID-19.

The V and J genes are TRBV5-1 and TRBJ2-7, with D perhaps matching TRBD2 (5 bases). The CDR3 has 15 residues. V lost 7 bases and J lost 7, with 24 bases in between. Germline CDR1 SGHRS, CDR2 YFSETQ. This CDR3 is CASGLGDTSPWEQYF. The CDR3 bases are TGCGCCAGCGGTTTGGGAGACACCTCTCCTTGGGAGCAGTACTTC. Drawing the rest from reference TRBV5-1 and TRBJ2-7, the complete variable domain is KAGVTQTPRYLIKTRGQQVTLSCSPISGHRSVSWYQQTPGQGLQFLFEYFSETQRNKGNFPGRFSGRQFSNSRSEMNVSTLELGDSALYLCASGLGDTSPWEQYFGPGTRLTVT.

This clone was seen only a few times. The chain carries TRBV6-5 and TRBJ1-1; a possible D gene is TRBD1 (5 bases). The germline CDR1 and CDR2 sequences are MNHEY and SVGAGI. Trimming removed 2 bases at V and 1 base at J, with 8 bases between. The CDR3 consists of 14 residues. The CDR3 loop reads CASSYRGGNTEAFF. In DNA form, the CDR3 reads TGTGCCAGCAGTTACAGGGGCGGGAACACTGAAGCTTTCTTT.

The chain has TRBV27 and TRBJ2-2; perhaps TRBD2 as D (5 bases). Germline V lookup: CDR1 MNHEY, CDR2 SMNVEV (reference sequence). V was cut by 10 bases and J by 0 bases, with 15 bases left in between. CDR3 length equals 15 residues. The CDR3, as DNA: TGTGCCACCCATCACCTCGGGGCGAACACCGGGGAGCTGTTTTTT. Translating gives CATHHLGANTGELFF.

The chain recombines TRBV5-1 with TRBJ2-1, with TRBD1 as a possible D gene (6 bases). The CDR3 runs to 17 residues. V lost 2 bases and J lost 1, with 16 bases in between. The germline CDR1 and CDR2 sequences are SGHRS and YFSETQ. The DNA for the CDR3 is TGCGCCAGCAGCTTCTCCAGGGGCTCCCATTCCTACAATGAGCAGTTCTTC. Protein sequence: CASSFSRGSHSYNEQFF. The whole variable domain, remainder taken from reference TRBV5-1 and TRBJ2-1, is KAGVTQTPRYLIKTRGQQVTLSCSPISGHRSVSWYQQTPGQGLQFLFEYFSETQRNKGNFPGRFSGRQFSNSRSEMNVSTLELGDSALYLCASSFSRGSHSYNEQFFGPGTRLTVL.

This chain uses TRBV18 with TRBJ2-5, with 9 bases aligning to TRBD2. The CDR3 runs to 15 residues. Germline trimming cut 0 bases from V and 7 bases from J; bases unmatched to any gene: 6. Germline V CDR1 and CDR2: KGHSH, LQKENI. The CDR3, as DNA: TGTGCCAGCTCACCACCTAGCGGGGGATACGGGACCCAGTACTTC. Translating gives CASSPPSGGYGTQYF. The variable domain in full, completed from reference TRBV18 and TRBJ2-5, reads NAGVMQNPRHLVRRRGQEARLRCSPMKGHSHVYWYRQLPEEGLKFMVYLQKENIIDESGMPKERFSAEFPKEGPSILRIQQVVRGDSAAYFCASSPPSGGYGTQYFGPGTRLLVL.

This chain connects TRBV4-2 to TRBJ2-1; 10 bases are shared with TRBD2. The CDR3 runs to 18 residues. J was trimmed by 5 bases and V by 1 base; bases with no gene match: 11. Germline lookup yields CDR1 LGHNA and CDR2 YNFKEQ. CDR3 in amino acids: CASSQAVLLLAGNNEQFF. Written as DNA, the CDR3 is TGTGCCAGCAGCCAAGCCGTCTTATTACTAGCGGGGAACAATGAGCAGTTCTTC.

The gene calls are TRBV4-2 and TRBJ1-2; TRBD1 agrees at 8 bases. The CDR3 loop spans 18 amino acids. The V and J ends lost 4 bases and 3 bases, in that order; junction bases with no gene match: 16. Germline values: CDR1 LGHNA, CDR2 YNFKEQ. CDR3 nucleotide sequence: TGTGCCAGCAGCCCCTATCTTGAGAGGACAGGGAATGACTATGGCTACACCTTC. As protein: CASSPYLERTGNDYGYTF.

V gene TRBV11-2 combines with J gene TRBJ2-7, with a weak D call TRBD1 (6 bases). Germline V lookup: CDR1 SGHAT, CDR2 FQNNGV. The CDR3 is made up of 15 amino acids. V lost 0 bases, J lost 4 bases, and 13 bases lay in between. CDR3 nucleotide sequence: TGTGCCAGCAGCTTAGATTTCGGGACACCTTACGAGCAGTACTTC. This codes for CASSLDFGTPYEQYF.

The gene calls are TRBV13 and TRBJ2-7; a possible D gene is TRBD1 (6 bases). Trimming stripped 5 bases from V and 5 bases from J, with 10 bases between. The CDR3 extends over 12 amino acids. Per germline, CDR1 PRHDT and CDR2 FYEKMQ (reference sequence). The CDR3 is CASSPGTNEQYF. CDR3 coding DNA: TGTGCCAGCAGCCCGGGGACAAACGAGCAGTACTTC.

A single count supports this clone. V is TRBV4-1 and J is TRBJ2-1, with 12 bases matching TRBD2. Germline lookup yields CDR1 MGHRA and CDR2 YSYEKL. The trim removed 1 base at V and 0 bases at J, leaving 7 bases unmatched. The CDR3 loop spans 19 amino acids. The DNA for the CDR3 is TGCGCCAGCAGCCAAGGACTAGCGGGGGATTGGAGCTCCTACAATGAGCAGTTCTTC. This gives the protein CASSQGLAGDWSSYNEQFF.

This chain joins TRBV29-1 and TRBJ1-2; D gene unclear. Trimming cost V 2 bases and J 4 bases, with 8 bases left between them. The germline gives CDR1 SQVTM, CDR2 ANQGSEA. The CDR3 contains 12 residues. CDR3 region: CSVERSGYGYTF. In DNA form, the CDR3 reads TGCAGCGTTGAACGATCAGGCTATGGCTACACCTTC.

With respect to this clone: Other DNA sequences in the sample encode the same CDR3. J is TRBJ2-3 and V is TRBV5-1; the match to TRBD2 covers 7 bases. Losses at the gene ends were 1 base for V and 0 bases for J; bases not matched to a gene: 2. Germline CDR1 SGHRS, CDR2 YFSETQ. The CDR3 sequence is 15 residues long. The CDR3 reads CASSLTSASTDTQYF. CDR3 DNA: TGCGCCAGCAGCTTGACTAGCGCTAGCACAGATACGCAGTATTTT.

This clone showed up many times. The CDR3 reads CASSLGLWQGMSGNTIYF. The CDR3 DNA reads TGTGCCAGCAGCTTAGGCCTTTGGCAGGGAATGTCTGGAAACACCATATATTTT. The chain has TRBV13 and TRBJ1-3, with D possibly TRBD1 on 5 matching bases. Germline lookup yields CDR1 PRHDT and CDR2 FYEKMQ (reference sequence). V was cut by 0 bases and J by 1 base, with 16 bases left in between. CDR3 length: 18 residues.

The rearrangement links TRBV3-1 (or the pseudogene TRBV3-2) to TRBJ2-1; TRBD2 is a possible D gene (6 bases). Germline V gives CDR1 LGHDT, CDR2 YNNKEL (reference sequence). CDR3 size: 15 residues. V was shortened by 1 base and J by 6 bases, with 13 bases between the two germline ends. The CDR3 region is CASSQGHVEGNEQFF. The CDR3 coding sequence is TGTGCCAGCAGCCAAGGTCATGTGGAGGGCAATGAGCAGTTCTTC.

The chain joins TRBV7-2 to TRBJ1-3; unclear D gene. V gave up 0 bases and J gave up 2 bases, with 5 bases separating them. The CDR3 runs 14 residues. The germline V gene has CDR1 SGHTA and CDR2 FQGNSA. The CDR3 coding sequence is TGTGCCAGCAGCTTAGCGAGGGCTGGAAACACCATATATTTT. The encoded protein is CASSLARAGNTIYF. Variable domain in full (rest from reference TRBV7-2 and TRBJ1-3): GAGVSQSPSNKVTEKGKDVELRCDPISGHTALYWYRQSLGQGLEFLIYFQGNSAPDKSGLPSDRFSAERTGGSVSTLTIQRTQQEDSAVYLCASSLARAGNTIYFGEGSWLTVV.

The chain links TRBV7-2 to TRBJ2-7; D not resolved. V was shortened by 1 base and J by 1 base, with 11 bases between the two germline ends. The CDR3 extends over 15 amino acids. Germline values: CDR1 SGHTA, CDR2 FQGNSA. CDR3 amino acids: CASSLGFAASYEQYF. The CDR3 DNA sequence: TGTGCCAGCAGCTTAGGATTCGCGGCATCCTACGAGCAGTACTTC.

This clone has just one count. The chain links TRBV11-3 to TRBJ1-5, with D possibly TRBD1 on 6 matching bases. The CDR3 has 16 amino acids. The V gene lost 3 bases and the J gene lost 0 bases, with 12 bases spanning the gap. Germline V lookup: CDR1 SGHNT, CDR2 YENEEA. CDR3: CASSLQDRYSNQPQHF. In nucleotides, the CDR3 is TGTGCCAGCAGCTTGCAAGACAGGTATAGCAATCAGCCCCAGCATTTT.

For the CDR3, the DNA is TGTGCCAGCAGCCAAGCCTTTCTTACAGGGGACTATGGCTACACCTTC. Translated: CASSQAFLTGDYGYTF. V gene TRBV3-1 (or the pseudogene TRBV3-2) combines with J gene TRBJ1-2; 7 bases fit TRBD1. V lost 1 base to trimming and J lost 3 bases; unmatched junction nucleotides: 8. The length of the CDR3 is 16 residues. Looked up from germline, CDR1 is LGHDT and CDR2 is YNNKEL (reference sequence).